The 21 T cell receptor beta chains below all came from one sample that was sequenced in a study of PD-1 blockade in classical Hodgkin lymphoma. The time point here: cycle 4 day 1 (C4D1), after five to seven weeks of nivolumab. Every single patient, without exception, relapsed after autologous stem cell transplantation, and brentuximab vedotin exposure varied. The protocol was immunoSEQ multiplex PCR, while the TCRdb copy is restricted to in-frame clones and leaves out a portion. Among around 35,000 clones, approximately 67% were seen once, and the ten largest hold 3.9%. The sequencing used peripheral blood mononuclear cells (PBMCs), collected before the fourth cycle of nivolumab. These receptors were collected from a human donor with classical Hodgkin lymphoma.

The chain is built from TRBV5-4 and TRBJ1-1, with TRBD1 identical over 7 bases. This CDR3 comprises 17 residues. The germline CDR1 and CDR2 sequences are SGHNT and YYREEE (reference sequence). V shed 5 bases and J 3 bases; nucleotides not matched to a gene: 16. The CDR3 sequence: CASRQEPGQWGHTEAFF. The CDR3 bases are TGTGCCAGCAGGCAGGAGCCGGGACAGTGGGGGCACACTGAAGCTTTCTTT. The variable domain in full, with the rest retrieved from reference TRBV5-4 and TRBJ1-1, is ETGVTQSPTHLIKTRGQQVTLRCSSQSGHNTVSWYQQALGQGPQFIFQYYREEENGRGNFPPRFSGLQFPNYSSELNVNALELDDSALYLCASRQEPGQWGHTEAFFGQGTRLTVV.

The chain links TRBV28 to TRBJ2-1; D may correspond to TRBD1 or TRBD2 (6 bases each). The CDR3 runs 14 residues. Trimming left V 4 bases short and J 7 bases short, with 14 bases between. The germline V gene has CDR1 MDHEN and CDR2 SYDVKM. CDR3 sequence: CASSWIRGPNEQFF. The DNA of the CDR3 is TGTGCCAGCAGTTGGATCCGGGGGCCAAATGAGCAGTTCTTC. Full variable domain (rest looked up from reference TRBV28 and TRBJ2-1): DVKVTQSSRYLVKRTGEKVFLECVQDMDHENMFWYRQDPGLGLRLIYFSYDVKMKEKGDIPEGYSVSREKKERFSLILESASTNQTSMYLCASSWIRGPNEQFFGPGTRLTVL.

The chain recombines TRBV6-5 with TRBJ1-3; D is unresolved. Trimming cost V 2 bases and J 6 bases, with 8 bases left between them. The germline V gene has CDR1 MNHEY and CDR2 SVGAGI. This CDR3 region has 13 residues. The CDR3 sequence: CASSYSEENTIYF. The CDR3 DNA sequence: TGTGCCAGCAGTTACAGTGAGGAAAACACCATATATTTT.

A single count supports this clone. CDR3 region: CSVEGLAAQPDTQYF. The DNA for the CDR3 is TGCAGCGTTGAAGGACTAGCGGCTCAACCAGATACGCAGTATTTT. The chain recombines TRBV29-1 with TRBJ2-3; TRBD2 aligns across 9 bases. The germline CDR1 and CDR2 sequences are SQVTM and ANQGSEA. The CDR3 totals 15 residues. V was clipped by 1 base and J by 4 bases; unmatched bases: 6.

V and J are TRBV6-6 and TRBJ1-1; D unclear. Trimming removed 2 bases at V and 2 bases at J, with 9 bases between. The CDR3 has 14 amino acids. Germline V gives CDR1 MNHNY, CDR2 SVGAGI (reference sequence). The CDR3 DNA sequence: TGTGCCAGCAGTTACATGGGAGTCAACACTGAAGCTTTCTTT. This sequence encodes CASSYMGVNTEAFF.

The table lists this clone with a few counts. The rearrangement joins TRBV13 to TRBJ2-1; 8 bases agree with TRBD2. With V trimmed by 6 bases and J by 5 bases, 15 bases remained unmatched. The germline gives CDR1 PRHDT, CDR2 FYEKMQ (reference sequence). This CDR3 is 17 amino acids long. The CDR3 here is CASSLSPGLEDDNEQFF. Here the CDR3 DNA reads TGTGCCAGCAGTCTATCACCGGGACTAGAGGATGACAATGAGCAGTTCTTC.

By sample share, this clone is medium-sized. The chain uses TRBV6-5 and TRBJ2-2, with D hard to call. The CDR3 is 14 amino acids. Germline V gene sequence: CDR1 MNHEY, CDR2 SVGAGI. Between the trimmed V and J ends, which lost 2 bases and 1 base, there was a span of 5 bases. The CDR3 is CASSYAENTGELFF. The CDR3 bases are TGTGCCAGCAGTTACGCCGAGAACACCGGGGAGCTGTTTTTT.

V and J are TRBV5-8 and TRBJ2-2; possible D gene TRBD2, 7 bases. The ends were cut back, 0 bases at V and 2 bases at J, with 20 bases in the middle. This CDR3 has 19 residues. Germline V gene lookup returns CDR1 SGHTS and CDR2 YDEGEE. The CDR3 coding sequence is TGTGCCAGCAGCTTGGAAGCGGGTGGCGGGGGCCGAAACACCGGGGAGCTGTTTTTT. Protein product: CASSLEAGGGGRNTGELFF.

V gene TRBV4-3 combines with J gene TRBJ1-1; no reliable D call. The V and J ends lost 4 bases and 0 bases respectively, with 18 bases between them. This CDR3 spans 17 amino acids. Per germline, CDR1 LGHNA and CDR2 YSLEER. The CDR3 DNA reads as TGCGCCAGCAGCCGAGACTGGGCAGTCACTTTGAACACTGAAGCTTTCTTT. It specifies CASSRDWAVTLNTEAFF.

This clone was counted a few times. This sequence joins TRBV7-2 and TRBJ1-1, with D perhaps matching TRBD1 (6 bases). Germline V lookup: CDR1 SGHTA, CDR2 FQGNSA. The V and J ends lost 7 bases and 4 bases respectively, with 10 bases between them. CDR3 length: 12 amino acids. CDR3 sequence: CASNQGGTEAFF. The CDR3 nucleotides read TGTGCCAGCAATCAAGGGGGCACTGAAGCTTTCTTT.

The V call is TRBV11-1, the J call TRBJ2-5, with D maybe TRBD2 (5 bases). The CDR3 is 15 amino acids. Germline V lookup: CDR1 SGHAT, CDR2 FQDESV (reference sequence). The V end lost 3 bases, the J end lost 5 bases, and 16 bases lay between the germline ends. The CDR3: CASSLSSRGWETQYF. The CDR3 DNA reads TGTGCCAGCAGCTTGTCCTCCCGGGGATGGGAGACCCAGTACTTC.

This sequence joins TRBV5-1 and TRBJ2-1; 8 bases line up with TRBD2. The germline gives CDR1 SGHRS, CDR2 YFSETQ. The CDR3 has 15 residues. V lost 7 bases, J lost 0 bases, and 6 bases stayed unmatched. The CDR3 DNA reads TGCGCCAGCGCCCGGGGGGGTAGCTCCTACAATGAGCAGTTCTTC. As protein: CASARGGSSYNEQFF.

This clone was seen more than once but under ten times. The chain combines TRBV28 with TRBJ1-5; 9 bases align to TRBD1. Germline V gene data show CDR1 as MDHEN and CDR2 as SYDVKM. There are 14 residues in the CDR3. V dropped 5 bases and J dropped 6; count of bases not matched to a gene: 5. CDR3 sequence (DNA): TGTGCCAGCAGTATCGGGACAGGGAGTCAGCCCCAGCATTTT. Translating gives CASSIGTGSQPQHF. The full variable domain, in which reference TRBV28 and TRBJ1-5 provide the parts outside the CDR3, is DVKVTQSSRYLVKRTGEKVFLECVQDMDHENMFWYRQDPGLGLRLIYFSYDVKMKEKGDIPEGYSVSREKKERFSLILESASTNQTSMYLCASSIGTGSQPQHFGDGTRLSIL.

The chain joins TRBV9 to TRBJ2-1; the D is unclear. In germline, CDR1 is SGDLS, CDR2 YYNGEE. Trimming pared 2 bases from V and 6 bases from J, leaving 9 bases between. The CDR3 is 13 amino acids. The chain's CDR3 is CASSVGYSNEQFF. The CDR3 DNA is TGTGCCAGCAGCGTGGGTTACAGCAATGAGCAGTTCTTC.

This clone has only one observation. The chain recombines TRBV7-9 with TRBJ2-1; 10 bases line up with TRBD1. The CDR3 spans 15 residues. CDR1 is SEHNR, CDR2 FQNEAQ, per germline (reference sequence). V lost 3 bases to trimming and J lost 6 bases; unmatched junction nucleotides: 5. The CDR3 DNA reads as TGTGCCAGCAGCTTCCGGGACAGGGGATCCAATGAGCAGTTCTTC. Translation gives CASSFRDRGSNEQFF.

This clone was recorded once. CDR3 nucleotides: TGTGCCAGCAGACTCGGGGCTTACAATGAGCAGTTCTTC. Protein: CASRLGAYNEQFF. This sequence joins TRBV27 and TRBJ2-1; perhaps D is TRBD1 or TRBD2 (5 bases each). The CDR3 loop spans 13 amino acids. V dropped 6 bases and J dropped 4 bases, with 10 bases sitting between them. The germline gives CDR1 MNHEY, CDR2 SMNVEV (reference sequence).

The V gene is TRBV15, the J gene TRBJ1-2, with 10 bases fitting TRBD1. The CDR3 has 15 amino acids. The germline V gene has CDR1 LNHNV and CDR2 YYDKDF (reference sequence). Trimming at V came to 3 bases and at J to 0 bases, leaving 1 base not matched to a gene. The CDR3 region has the DNA TGTGCCACCAGCAGCGGGACAGGGGCTAACTATGGCTACACCTTC. Its protein is CATSSGTGANYGYTF.

The rearrangement uses TRBV27 and TRBJ2-7, with 7 bases identical to TRBD2. Germline lookup yields CDR1 MNHEY and CDR2 SMNVEV (reference sequence). The CDR3 is made up of 9 amino acids. V lost 11 bases to trimming and J lost 5 bases; unmatched junction nucleotides: 0. The chain's CDR3 is CAAGDEQYF. The CDR3 DNA is TGTGCCGCGGGGGACGAGCAGTACTTC.

This sequence joins TRBV7-9 and TRBJ2-1, with TRBD2 identical over 8 bases. Germline assignment: CDR1 SEHNR and CDR2 FQNEAQ (reference sequence). CDR3 size: 14 residues. Unmatched junction bases numbered 9, after V lost 9 bases and J lost 5 bases. The CDR3 DNA is TGTGCCAGTCTGTCGGGAGGGCTAAACAATGAGCAGTTCTTC. It specifies CASLSGGLNNEQFF.

This clone was observed a single time. The rearrangement links TRBV2 to TRBJ2-7; 7 bases line up with TRBD1. V shed 8 bases and J 7 bases; nucleotides not matched to a gene: 14. The germline gives CDR1 SNHLY, CDR2 FYNNEI. This CDR3 is built from 14 residues. CDR3 region: CASGETGQLQEQYF. CDR3 DNA sequence: TGTGCCAGCGGGGAGACGGGACAGCTTCAAGAGCAGTACTTC.

V and J are TRBV21-1 and TRBJ2-7; no DNA check was done on the table's D call, TRBD2. TRBV21-1 is listed as a pseudogene. The length of the CDR3 is 20 residues. CDR3: CASSKGPSSRLNRSSYEQYF. Written as DNA, the CDR3 is TGTGCCAGCAGCAAAGGGCCATCTAGTCGGCTAAATAGAAGCTCCTACGAGCAGTACTTC.